This TCR beta chain was documented in a study of blood T cell repertoires in COVID-19. Study-wide context: Some COVID-19 samples were acute and others convalescent; all came from the United States, Italy and Spain.

V dropped 0 bases and J dropped 0 bases, with 6 bases sitting between them. Germline lookup yields CDR1 ENHRY and CDR2 SYGVKD. The CDR3 has 15 residues. How the authors handled the data: For nucleated cells, counts were estimated from reference gene primer amplification. The method was immunoSEQ multiplex PCR; TCRdb's version includes in-frame clones alone and lacks a portion of them. D and trimming were read from the DNA, whereas the V and J calls and clone size are those reported in that table. This table has 200,000 to 250,000 clones, around 90% appearing once. The chain joins TRBV10-3 to TRBJ1-5; D remains ambiguous. The sequencing input was peripheral blood. The TCR sequence derives from a man aged 60 to 69 with COVID-19, enrolled during active disease. The CDR3 spells CAISESVASNQPQHF. CDR3 coding DNA: TGTGCCATCAGTGAGTCCGTGGCTAGCAATCAGCCCCAGCATTTT.